This T cell receptor beta chain was identified during a study of T cell responses to AZD1222 COVID-19 vaccine. Study findings and constraints: Females made up more of the donors, who were largely white British, and clonal diversity may have come out too low. An increase in Spike-specific TCR breadth and depth was observed after two AZD1222 doses. No day 14 peak samples; only post-peak repertoires were characterized.

Sequencing used immunoSEQ multiplex PCR; TCRdb keeps in-frame clones, though not all of them. This table has some 170,000 clones, approximately 90% appearing once. This clone occurred once. Its antigen is unidentified. Germline V gives CDR1 WSHSY, CDR2 SAAADI. V gave up 6 bases and J gave up 7 bases; unmatched junction bases: 12. CDR3 length: 15 residues. This receptor was obtained from an adult who received the AZD1222 COVID-19 vaccine. V and J are TRBV10-2 and TRBJ2-1; the match to TRBD1 covers 7 bases. The specimen comprised peripheral blood, sampled 28 days after the second AZD1222 dose. The CDR3 loop reads CASSLSTGFSNEQFF. The CDR3 coding sequence is TGCGCCAGCAGCTTATCGACAGGGTTTTCGAATGAGCAGTTCTTC.